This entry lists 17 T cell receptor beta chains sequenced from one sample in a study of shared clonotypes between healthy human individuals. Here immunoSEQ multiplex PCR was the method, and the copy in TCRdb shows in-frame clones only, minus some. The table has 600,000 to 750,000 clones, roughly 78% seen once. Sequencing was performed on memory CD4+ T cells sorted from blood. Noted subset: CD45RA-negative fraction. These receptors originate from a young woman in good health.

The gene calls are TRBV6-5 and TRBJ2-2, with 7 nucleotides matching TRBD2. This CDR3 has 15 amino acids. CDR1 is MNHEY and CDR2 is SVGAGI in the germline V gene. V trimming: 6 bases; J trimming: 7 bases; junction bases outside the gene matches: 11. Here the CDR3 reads CASSLQLLANGELFF. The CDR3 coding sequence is TGTGCCAGCAGCTTACAACTACTAGCGAACGGGGAGCTGTTTTTT.

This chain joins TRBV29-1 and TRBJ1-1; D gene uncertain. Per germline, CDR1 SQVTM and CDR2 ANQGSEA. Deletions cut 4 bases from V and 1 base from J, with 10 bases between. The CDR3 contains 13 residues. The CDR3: CSVVLGANTEAFF. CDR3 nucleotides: TGCAGCGTTGTTCTAGGAGCGAACACTGAAGCTTTCTTT.

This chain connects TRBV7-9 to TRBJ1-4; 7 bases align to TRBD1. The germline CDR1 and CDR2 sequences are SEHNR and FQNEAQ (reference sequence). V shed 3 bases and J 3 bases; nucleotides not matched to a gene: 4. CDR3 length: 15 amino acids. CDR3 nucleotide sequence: TGTGCCAGCAGCTTCCGCGGACAGGCTAATGAAAAACTGTTTTTT. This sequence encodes CASSFRGQANEKLFF. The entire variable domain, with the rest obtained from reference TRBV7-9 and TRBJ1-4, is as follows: DTGVSQNPRHKITKRGQNVTFRCDPISEHNRLYWYRQTLGQGPEFLTYFQNEAQLEKSRLLSDRFSAERPKGSFSTLEIQRTEQGDSAMYLCASSFRGQANEKLFFGSGTQLSVL.

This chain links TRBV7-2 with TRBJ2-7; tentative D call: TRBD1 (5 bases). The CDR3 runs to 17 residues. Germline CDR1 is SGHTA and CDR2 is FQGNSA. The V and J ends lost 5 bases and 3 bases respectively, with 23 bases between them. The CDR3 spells CASSPGFEKRSDYEQYF. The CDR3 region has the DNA TGTGCCAGCAGCCCAGGGTTCGAAAAGCGATCGGACTACGAGCAGTACTTC.

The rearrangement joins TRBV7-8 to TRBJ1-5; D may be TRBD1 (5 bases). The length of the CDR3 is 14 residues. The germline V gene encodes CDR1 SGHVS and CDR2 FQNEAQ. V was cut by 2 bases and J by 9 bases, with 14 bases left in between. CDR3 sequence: CASSLTQAEGPQHF. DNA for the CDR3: TGTGCCAGCAGCTTAACACAGGCGGAAGGGCCCCAGCATTTT.

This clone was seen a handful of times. DNA for the CDR3: TGTGCCTGGAGCGCTAGGACAGGTACTCTGGTGGGCTACACCTTC. This gives the protein CAWSARTGTLVGYTF. This chain connects TRBV30 to TRBJ1-2; 7 bases are a match to TRBD1. The CDR3 spans 15 residues. The V segment lost 3 bases and the J segment 8 bases; nucleotides outside the gene matches: 15. Germline CDR1 GTSNPN, CDR2 SVGIG (reference sequence).

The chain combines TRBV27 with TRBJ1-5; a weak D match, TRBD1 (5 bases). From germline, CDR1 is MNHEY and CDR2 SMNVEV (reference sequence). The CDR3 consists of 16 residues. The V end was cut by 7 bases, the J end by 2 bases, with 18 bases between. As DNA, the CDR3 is TGTGCCAGCATGAGGGTCGCAAGGGGAGGCAATCAGCCCCAGCATTTT. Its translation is CASMRVARGGNQPQHF.

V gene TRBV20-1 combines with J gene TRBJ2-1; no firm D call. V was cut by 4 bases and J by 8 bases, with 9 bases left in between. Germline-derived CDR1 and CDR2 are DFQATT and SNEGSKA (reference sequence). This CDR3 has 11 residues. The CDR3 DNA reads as TGCAGTGCTAATCTTGAATATGAGCAGTTCTTC. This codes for CSANLEYEQFF.

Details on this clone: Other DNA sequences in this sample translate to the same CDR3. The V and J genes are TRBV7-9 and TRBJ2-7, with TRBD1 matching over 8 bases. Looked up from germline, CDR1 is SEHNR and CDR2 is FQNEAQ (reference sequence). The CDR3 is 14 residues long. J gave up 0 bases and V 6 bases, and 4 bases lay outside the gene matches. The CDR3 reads CASRLQGDSYEQYF. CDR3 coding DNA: TGTGCCAGCAGGCTACAGGGGGACTCCTACGAGCAGTACTTC.

CDR3 nucleotide sequence: TGTGCCAGCAGGGATACTAGCGTCTGGGGGACCTACGAGCAGTACTTC. Its translation is CASRDTSVWGTYEQYF. This chain links TRBV2 with TRBJ2-7, with 7 bases lining up with TRBD2. The germline CDR1 and CDR2 sequences are SNHLY and FYNNEI. Trimming removed 6 bases from V and 2 bases from J; junction bases left unmatched: 13. The CDR3 consists of 16 residues.

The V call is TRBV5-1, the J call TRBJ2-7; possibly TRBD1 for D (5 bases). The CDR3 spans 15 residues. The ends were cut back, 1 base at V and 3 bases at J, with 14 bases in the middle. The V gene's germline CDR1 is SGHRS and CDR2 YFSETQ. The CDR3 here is CASSLQGKSSYEQYF. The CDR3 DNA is TGCGCCAGCAGCTTGCAGGGCAAGTCGAGCTACGAGCAGTACTTC. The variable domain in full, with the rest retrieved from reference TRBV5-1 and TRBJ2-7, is KAGVTQTPRYLIKTRGQQVTLSCSPISGHRSVSWYQQTPGQGLQFLFEYFSETQRNKGNFPGRFSGRQFSNSRSEMNVSTLELGDSALYLCASSLQGKSSYEQYFGPGTRLTVT.

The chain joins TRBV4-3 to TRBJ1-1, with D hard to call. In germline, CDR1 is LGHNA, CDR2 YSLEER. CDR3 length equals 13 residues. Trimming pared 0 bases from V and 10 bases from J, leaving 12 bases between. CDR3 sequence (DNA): TGCGCCAGCAGCCAAGAGGAGGATCGTGGAGCTTTCTTT. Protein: CASSQEEDRGAFF.

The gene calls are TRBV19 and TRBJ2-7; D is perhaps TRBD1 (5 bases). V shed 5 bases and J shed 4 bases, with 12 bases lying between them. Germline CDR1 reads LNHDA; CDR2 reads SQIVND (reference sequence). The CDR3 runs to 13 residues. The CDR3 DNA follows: TGTGCCAGTAGTGGTCAGGGTGTATACGAGCAGTACTTC. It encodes CASSGQGVYEQYF.

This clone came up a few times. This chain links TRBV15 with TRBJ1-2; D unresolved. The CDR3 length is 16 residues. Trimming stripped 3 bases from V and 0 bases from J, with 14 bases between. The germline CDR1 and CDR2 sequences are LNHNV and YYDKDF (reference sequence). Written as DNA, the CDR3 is TGTGCCACCAGCAGCGTAATACAGTCTGCTAACTATGGCTACACCTTC. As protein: CATSSVIQSANYGYTF. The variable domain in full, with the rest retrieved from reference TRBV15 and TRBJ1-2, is DAMVIQNPRYQVTQFGKPVTLSCSQTLNHNVMYWYQQKSSQAPKLLFHYYDKDFNNEADTPDNFQSRRPNTSFCFLDIRSPGLGDTAMYLCATSSVIQSANYGYTFGSGTRLTVV.

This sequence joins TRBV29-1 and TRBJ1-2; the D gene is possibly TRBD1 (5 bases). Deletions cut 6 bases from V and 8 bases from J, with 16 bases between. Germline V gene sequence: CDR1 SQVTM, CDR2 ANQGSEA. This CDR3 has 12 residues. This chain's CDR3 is CSVTGTMGGYTF. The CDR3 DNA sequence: TGCAGCGTGACCGGGACCATGGGCGGCTACACCTTC.

In DNA, the CDR3 is TGTGCCAGTAGCAAGGACAGGGAAGCTGGCTACACCTTC. It yields the protein CASSKDREAGYTF. The J gene is TRBJ1-2, the V gene TRBV19; 8 bases map to TRBD1. This CDR3 region has 13 residues. Germline V gene sequence: CDR1 LNHDA, CDR2 SQIVND (reference sequence). The V gene end was trimmed by 6 bases and the J gene end by 7 bases; junction bases not matched to a gene: 7.

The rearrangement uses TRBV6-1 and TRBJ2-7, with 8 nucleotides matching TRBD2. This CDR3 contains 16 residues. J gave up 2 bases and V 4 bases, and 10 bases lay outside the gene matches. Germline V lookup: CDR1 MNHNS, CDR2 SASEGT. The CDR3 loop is CASSGGLGGRPYEQYF. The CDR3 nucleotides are TGTGCCAGCAGTGGGGGTTTGGGCGGGAGGCCCTACGAGCAGTACTTC.